Listed below are T cell receptor beta chains from one sample, sequenced in a study of blood T cells in healthy people across ages. TCRdb redid the calling of the 5' RACE reads with MiXCR, one entry per CDR3 protein. This table has around 790,000 distinct CDR3 sequences, more than 40% appearing once. Sequenced: blood. The receptor source for this set is a man aged 60 to 69 in good health. CDR3s include the opening cysteine and the closing phenylalanine or tryptophan. Each record gives: D gene, V gene, clone size, J gene, CDR3 protein, CDR3 DNA. A D gene is named only where the DNA matches it firmly. Expanded clones are given a class, and other clones once, few, many or no size at all.

>NA|TRBV15|NA|TRBJ1-5
CATSRERTGRSNQPQHF
TGTGCCACCAGCAGAGAGCGAACGGGGAGGAGCAATCAGCCCCAGCATTTT
>TRBD1|TRBV18|NA|TRBJ2-5
CASSPTTGFETQYF
TGTGCCAGCTCACCAACGACAGGGTTTGAGACCCAGTACTTC
>NA|TRBV27|few|TRBJ2-4
CASSPSGQGNIQYF
TGTGCCAGCAGCCCCTCAGGGCAGGGAAACATTCAGTACTTC
>NA|TRBV7-9|NA|TRBJ2-7
CASSFRRETYYNEQYF
TGTGCCAGCAGCTTTAGGAGGGAAACGTACTACAATGAGCAGTACTTC
>NA|TRBV6-1|NA|TRBJ2-7
CASSEMVIEVYEQYF
TGTGCCAGCAGTGAAATGGTGATAGAAGTCTACGAGCAGTACTTC
>TRBD1|TRBV6-6|NA|TRBJ2-4
CASSRGQGFWYF
TGTGCCAGCAGCAGGGGACAGGGGTTTTGGTACTTC
>TRBD1|TRBV14|NA|TRBJ1-1
CASSQDWGQTNTEAFF
TGTGCCAGCAGCCAGGACTGGGGACAGACGAACACTGAAGCTTTCTTT
>TRBD1|TRBV24-1|NA|TRBJ1-1
CATSARTGNTEAFF
TGTGCCACCAGTGCCCGGACAGGGAACACTGAAGCTTTCTTT
>TRBD1|TRBV28|NA|TRBJ2-5
CASSPQTGALTSQYF
TGTGCCAGCAGCCCTCAGACAGGGGCACTTACGTCCCAGTACTTC
>TRBD1|TRBV6-1|NA|TRBJ1-4
CASYRGLGEKLFF
TGTGCCAGCTACAGGGGGCTCGGTGAAAAACTGTTTTTT